There are many counts of the clone carrying this TCR beta chain. Germline trimming cut 5 bases from V and 2 bases from J; bases unmatched to any gene: 8. The germline gives CDR1 SEHNR, CDR2 FQNEAQ (reference sequence). The CDR3 is 16 amino acids. The data originate from a study of early T cells in non-severe SARS-CoV-2 infection. TCRdb re-called the 5' RACE reads through MiXCR, storing one row per CDR3 protein. Seen here are fewer than 40,000 distinct CDR3 sequences, over 5% observed once, and the top ten hold 4.5% to 7.5%. The receptor comes from an adult who was a healthcare worker with PCR-confirmed SARS-CoV-2 infection or an uninfected control (not recorded which). This sequence joins TRBV7-9 and TRBJ2-1; 8 positions agree with TRBD2. Sequenced sample: whole blood. Here the CDR3 reads CASSRSGGHPYNEQFF. DNA of the CDR3: TGTGCCAGCAGCCGCAGCGGGGGACATCCCTACAATGAGCAGTTCTTC.